These 22 T cell receptor beta chains originate from one sample sequenced in a study of blood T cell repertoires in COVID-19. The table came from immunoSEQ multiplex PCR; TCRdb's copy has only in-frame clones and leaves some out. The data contain over 200,000 clones, under 90% of them singletons. Sequenced material: PBMCs or T cells enriched from blood (not recorded which). The receptors here all came from a man aged 18-30 years who had recovered from COVID-19.

The chain carries TRBV15 and TRBJ1-2; D might be TRBD1 (6 bases). Trimming removed 3 bases from V and 8 bases from J, with 19 bases in between. The CDR3 loop spans 15 amino acids. Germline lookup yields CDR1 LNHNV and CDR2 YYDKDF (reference sequence). The CDR3 here is CATSRAAGRGRGYTF. CDR3 in DNA: TGTGCCACCAGCAGGGCTGCTGGCAGGGGTAGAGGCTACACCTTC.

The chain couples TRBV28 to TRBJ2-7, with TRBD1 matching over 8 bases. The V gene end was trimmed by 6 bases and the J gene end by 5 bases; junction bases not matched to a gene: 12. CDR1 MDHEN and CDR2 SYDVKM come from the germline V gene. This CDR3 contains 15 residues. In DNA, the CDR3 is TGTGCCAGCAGCCGCCGCGGGACAGGTAATGACGAGCAGTACTTC. Amino acids: CASSRRGTGNDEQYF.

The chain uses TRBV5-4 and TRBJ2-5, with a weak D call TRBD2 (6 bases). CDR3 length: 12 amino acids. V was shortened by 3 bases and J by 5 bases, with 8 bases between the two germline ends. Germline V gene lookup returns CDR1 SGHNT and CDR2 YYREEE (reference sequence). The CDR3 spells CASSSGRETQYF. The CDR3 nucleotides read TGTGCCAGCAGCTCAGGGAGGGAGACCCAGTACTTC.

This chain connects TRBV11-2 to TRBJ2-7, with a weak D call TRBD2 (5 bases). V lost 5 bases and J 2 bases, leaving 10 bases between the germline ends. This CDR3 has 13 residues. Germline V gene data show CDR1 as SGHAT and CDR2 as FQNNGV. CDR3 amino acids: CASSTLVPYEQYF. The CDR3 nucleotides read TGTGCCAGCAGCACACTAGTTCCCTACGAGCAGTACTTC.

The chain recombines TRBV28 with TRBJ1-4, with D possibly TRBD1 on 5 matching bases. Germline CDR1 and CDR2: MDHEN and SYDVKM. The CDR3 loop spans 14 amino acids. V lost 2 bases to trimming and J lost 8 bases, with 12 bases between them. The CDR3 DNA sequence: TGTGCCAGCAGTTTAGGGGGGAGGGAAGAAAAACTGTTTTTT. Translated, it gives CASSLGGREEKLFF.

The V call is TRBV6-5, the J call TRBJ1-6; 7 positions match TRBD1. The length of the CDR3 is 15 residues. Germline CDR1 MNHEY, CDR2 SVGAGI. After removal of 5 bases from V and 5 bases from J, the junction contained 6 bases not matched to a gene. In DNA, the CDR3 is TGTGCCAGCAGTCCCAGACAGGGTGATAATTCACCCCTCCACTTT. Translated, it gives CASSPRQGDNSPLHF.

The J gene is TRBJ2-2, the V gene TRBV2, with TRBD2 identical over 8 bases. The trim removed 3 bases at V and 2 bases at J, leaving 8 bases unmatched. Germline CDR1 reads SNHLY; CDR2 reads FYNNEI. The CDR3 has 17 amino acids. The CDR3 nucleotides are TGTGCCAGCAGTGAGAGGTCGGCGGGAGGAAACACCGGGGAGCTGTTTTTT. Translation gives CASSERSAGGNTGELFF.

V gene TRBV9 combines with J gene TRBJ1-4; the match to TRBD1 covers 10 bases. The V gene's germline CDR1 is SGDLS and CDR2 YYNGEE. The CDR3 spans 15 residues. The V segment lost 3 bases and the J segment 7 bases; nucleotides outside the gene matches: 6. This CDR3 is CASSGSGTGVEKLFF. The CDR3, as DNA: TGTGCCAGCAGCGGATCCGGGACAGGGGTTGAAAAACTGTTTTTT.

The chain carries TRBV5-8 and TRBJ1-5; TRBD1 might be the D (5 bases). Germline lookup yields CDR1 SGHTS and CDR2 YDEGEE. The V gene lost 4 bases and the J gene lost 7 bases, with 15 bases spanning the gap. The CDR3 covers 14 residues. The DNA for the CDR3 is TGTGCCAGCAGCCGCACCGGGACTGCCCAGCCCCAGCATTTT. Residues: CASSRTGTAQPQHF. The entire variable domain, with the rest obtained from reference TRBV5-8 and TRBJ1-5, is as follows: EAGVTQSPTHLIKTRGQQATLRCSPISGHTSVYWYQQALGLGLQFLLWYDEGEERNRGNFPPRFSGRQFPNYSSELNVNALELEDSALYLCASSRTGTAQPQHFGDGTRLSIL.

The CDR3 region has the DNA TGTGCCAGCACCTTCGGAAACACCATATATTTT. Protein: CASTFGNTIYF. The chain employs TRBV12-3 or TRBV12-4 and TRBJ1-3; D call uncertain. Trimming removed 7 bases at V and 4 bases at J, with 5 bases between. CDR3 length: 11 residues.

The rearrangement joins TRBV5-1 to TRBJ2-1; TRBD2 matches at 11 bases. Germline V gene data show CDR1 as SGHRS and CDR2 as YFSETQ. There are 14 residues in the CDR3. The trim removed 0 bases at V and 9 bases at J, leaving 2 bases unmatched. CDR3 loop: CASSLVLAGGEQFF. The CDR3 nucleotides read TGCGCCAGCAGCTTGGTGCTAGCGGGGGGTGAGCAGTTCTTC.

This clone was detected once. The rearrangement links TRBV7-8 to TRBJ2-2; D unclear. Germline V gene sequence: CDR1 SGHVS, CDR2 FQNEAQ. V lost 5 bases and J 2 bases, leaving 15 bases between the germline ends. The CDR3 covers 16 residues. DNA for the CDR3: TGTGCCAGCAGCCCCCTCCGTGTGGCTAACACCGGGGAGCTGTTTTTT. Its protein product is CASSPLRVANTGELFF.

The V and J genes are TRBV4-2 and TRBJ1-6; D is unresolved. The ends were cut back, 0 bases at V and 7 bases at J, with 10 bases in the middle. CDR3 length: 15 residues. Germline lookup yields CDR1 LGHNA and CDR2 YNFKEQ. The CDR3 loop reads CASSQERGLNSPLHF. DNA of the CDR3: TGTGCCAGCAGCCAAGAGAGAGGGTTGAATTCACCCCTCCACTTT.

This clone has a handful of counts. V usage is TRBV7-2 and J usage is TRBJ2-7, with D unresolved. Germline V gene lookup returns CDR1 SGHTA and CDR2 FQGNSA. V lost 8 bases, J lost 3 bases, and 8 bases lay in between. CDR3 length equals 11 residues. Here the CDR3 reads CASARFYEQYF. The CDR3 bases are TGTGCCAGCGCCCGGTTCTACGAGCAGTACTTC.

The chain combines TRBV7-6 with TRBJ2-1; D gene ambiguous. Between the trimmed V and J ends, which lost 4 bases and 0 bases, there was a span of 13 bases. This CDR3 is 16 amino acids long. From germline, CDR1 is SGHVS and CDR2 FNYEAQ. The CDR3 sequence: CASSSLSGSSYNEQFF. CDR3 nucleotides: TGTGCCAGCAGCTCACTCTCAGGCAGCTCCTACAATGAGCAGTTCTTC. Full variable domain (outside the CDR3, taken from reference TRBV7-6 and TRBJ2-1): GAGVSQSPRYKVTKRGQDVALRCDPISGHVSLYWYRQALGQGPEFLTYFNYEAQQDKSGLPNDRFSAERPEGSISTLTIQRTEQRDSAMYRCASSSLSGSSYNEQFFGPGTRLTVL.

The V gene is TRBV6-5, the J gene TRBJ2-7; D is perhaps TRBD1 (6 bases). CDR1 is MNHEY, CDR2 SVGAGI, per germline. Trimming took 0 bases from V and 2 from J, leaving 8 bases between them. CDR3 size: 14 residues. The chain's CDR3 is CASSYSWTAYEQYF. CDR3 sequence (DNA): TGTGCCAGCAGTTACTCTTGGACAGCCTACGAGCAGTACTTC.

This chain joins TRBV5-1 and TRBJ1-1, with D possibly matching TRBD1 (5 bases). V lost 0 bases, J lost 3 bases, and 9 bases lay in between. The CDR3 has 14 residues. CDR1 is SGHRS and CDR2 is YFSETQ in the germline V gene. The CDR3: CASSLGRVDTEAFF. The CDR3 nucleotides read TGCGCCAGCAGCTTGGGCAGGGTTGACACTGAAGCTTTCTTT.

This chain links TRBV3-1 (or the pseudogene TRBV3-2) with TRBJ2-3, with 14 bases identical to TRBD2. The trim removed 4 bases at V and 8 bases at J, leaving 8 bases unmatched. CDR1 is LGHDT, CDR2 YNNKEL, per germline (reference sequence). The CDR3 is 16 amino acids. DNA for the CDR3: TGTGCCAGCAGCCCGGGGACTAGCGGGGGCCCACGTACGCAGTATTTT. Translation: CASSPGTSGGPRTQYF.

The chain is built from TRBV21-1 and TRBJ2-3; TRBD2, the table's D call, was not compared with the DNA. TRBV21-1 is designated a pseudogene. This CDR3 is built from 14 residues. The CDR3 coding sequence is TGTGCCAGCAGCGGTCAGACTAGCACAGATACGCAGTATTTT. Its translation: CASSGQTSTDTQYF.

V is TRBV10-3 and J is TRBJ1-3, with 8 nucleotides matching TRBD1. J gave up 2 bases and V 0 bases, and 9 bases lay outside the gene matches. The length of the CDR3 is 18 residues. CDR1 is ENHRY, CDR2 SYGVKD, per germline. The chain's CDR3 is CAISESGGTGRTGNTIYF. CDR3 bases: TGTGCCATCAGTGAGTCGGGGGGGACAGGTCGGACTGGAAACACCATATATTTT.

The chain couples TRBV30 to TRBJ2-7; maybe TRBD1 (6 bases). The germline V gene encodes CDR1 GTSNPN and CDR2 SVGIG (reference sequence). The CDR3 contains 13 residues. Between the trimmed V and J ends, which lost 5 bases and 4 bases, there was a span of 15 bases. CDR3 region: CAWEQGVGYEQYF. The CDR3, as DNA: TGTGCCTGGGAACAGGGTGTTGGGTACGAGCAGTACTTC.

The V and J genes are TRBV27 and TRBJ2-6; no firm D call. The V end lost 5 bases, the J end lost 0 bases, and 14 bases lay between the germline ends. This CDR3 has 17 residues. Germline V lookup: CDR1 MNHEY, CDR2 SMNVEV (reference sequence). This CDR3 reads CASSPGVRTSGANVLTF. The CDR3 DNA is TGTGCCAGCAGTCCCGGAGTAAGAACCTCTGGGGCCAACGTCCTGACTTTC. The full variable domain, its missing parts supplied by reference TRBV27 and TRBJ2-6, is EAQVTQNPRYLITVTGKKLTVTCSQNMNHEYMSWYRQDPGLGLRQIYYSMNVEVTDKGDVPEGYKVSRKEKRNFPLILESPSPNQTSLYFCASSPGVRTSGANVLTFGAGSRLTVL.